The 24 T cell receptor beta chains reported below all come from one sample, sequenced in a study of T cell changes during pregnancy in multiple sclerosis. TCRdb's copy holds only in-frame clones and misses some; the assay was immunoSEQ multiplex PCR. The data contain approximately 97,000 clones, 91% of them singletons. The sequences come from peripheral blood, collected after pregnancy. These receptor sequences come from a female donor in good health, enrolled as a control in a pregnancy study.

The V and J genes are TRBV6-5 and TRBJ1-3; the D is unclear. This CDR3 is built from 15 residues. Trimming pared 2 bases from V and 0 bases from J, leaving 8 bases between. The germline CDR1 and CDR2 sequences are MNHEY and SVGAGI. CDR3 bases: TGTGCCAGCAGTTACACTGGGAGCTCTGGAAACACCATATATTTT. This encodes CASSYTGSSGNTIYF.

The genes are TRBV7-3 and TRBJ2-5; the D is unclear. V lost 0 bases to trimming and J lost 0 bases, with 2 bases between them. This CDR3 contains 13 residues. The germline V gene has CDR1 SGHTA and CDR2 FQGTGA. CDR3 bases: TGTGCCAGCAGCTTAACCAACCAAGAGACCCAGTACTTC. Its translation: CASSLTNQETQYF.

V is TRBV6-1 and J is TRBJ1-2; D is perhaps TRBD1 (6 bases). The germline gives CDR1 MNHNS, CDR2 SASEGT. Trimming cost V 3 bases and J 5 bases, with 10 bases left between them. The CDR3 sequence is 13 residues long. The CDR3 reads CASSEGAEYGYTF. The CDR3 coding sequence is TGTGCCAGCAGTGAGGGGGCGGAGTATGGCTACACCTTC.

CDR3 in amino acids: CASSTQPGQGYGYTF. The CDR3 nucleotides read TGTGCCAGCAGCACCCAGCCGGGACAGGGCTATGGCTACACCTTC. This chain joins TRBV7-2 and TRBJ1-2; 9 bases match TRBD1. V lost 5 bases to trimming and J lost 4 bases; unmatched junction nucleotides: 8. CDR1 and CDR2 from the germline V gene are SGHTA and FQGNSA. CDR3 length equals 15 residues.

This clone is a singleton in its sample. The rearrangement uses TRBV19 and TRBJ2-1; D unclear. Germline V gives CDR1 LNHDA, CDR2 SQIVND (reference sequence). This CDR3 has 14 amino acids. Deletions cut 1 base from V and 9 bases from J, with 13 bases between. The CDR3 reads CASSIAPRKLEQFF. The CDR3 DNA is TGTGCCAGTAGTATAGCCCCCCGAAAGCTTGAGCAGTTCTTC.

The chain carries TRBV7-9 and TRBJ2-3; no clear D gene. CDR3 length: 17 residues. Germline CDR1 and CDR2: SEHNR and FQNEAQ (reference sequence). V lost 4 bases and J 0 bases, leaving 17 bases between the germline ends. The CDR3: CASSSLDEVISTDTQYF. For the CDR3, the DNA is TGTGCCAGCAGCTCCCTGGATGAGGTAATCAGCACAGATACGCAGTATTTT.

The chain recombines TRBV5-1 with TRBJ1-2, with 7 bases lining up with TRBD1. V shed 2 bases, J shed 6 bases, and the junction held 4 bases outside the gene matches. The CDR3 contains 13 residues. From germline, CDR1 is SGHRS and CDR2 YFSETQ. This CDR3 is CASSLRQGDGYTF. In nucleotides, the CDR3 is TGCGCCAGCAGCTTAAGACAGGGAGATGGCTACACCTTC. Together with reference TRBV5-1 and TRBJ1-2, the CDR3 gives the full variable domain: KAGVTQTPRYLIKTRGQQVTLSCSPISGHRSVSWYQQTPGQGLQFLFEYFSETQRNKGNFPGRFSGRQFSNSRSEMNVSTLELGDSALYLCASSLRQGDGYTFGSGTRLTVV.

The chain is built from TRBV28 and TRBJ2-7; 9 bases fit TRBD1. The CDR3 has 12 residues. V trimming: 8 bases; J trimming: 13 bases; junction bases outside the gene matches: 12. Germline CDR1 reads MDHEN; CDR2 reads SYDVKM. The CDR3 is CASGVRQGGIYF. In nucleotides, the CDR3 is TGTGCCAGCGGCGTTAGACAGGGGGGGATCTACTTC.

The V call is TRBV12-5, the J call TRBJ1-2; TRBD1 matches at 8 bases. The CDR3 length is 14 residues. V was clipped by 1 base and J by 6 bases; unmatched bases: 4. The germline gives CDR1 LGHNT, CDR2 FRNRAP. The CDR3 DNA reads as TGTGCTAGTGGTTTGGCCAGGGGGCCCCATGGCTACACCTTC. The encoded protein is CASGLARGPHGYTF.

This rearrangement joins TRBV27 to TRBJ2-1; 7 bases are shared with TRBD2. Per the germline V gene, CDR1 is MNHEY and CDR2 is SMNVEV (reference sequence). Germline trimming cut 2 bases from V and 4 bases from J; bases unmatched to any gene: 2. The CDR3 totals 14 residues. The CDR3 nucleotides are TGTGCCAGCAGTTTAGCGGGGGAGTACAATGAGCAGTTCTTC. This codes for CASSLAGEYNEQFF.

The V call is TRBV29-1, the J call TRBJ1-1; perhaps TRBD1 as D (5 bases). The CDR3 is 11 amino acids. The V gene's germline CDR1 is SQVTM and CDR2 ANQGSEA. Trimming removed 6 bases from V and 8 bases from J, with 13 bases in between. This CDR3 reads CSVPAGPEAFF. CDR3 nucleotide sequence: TGCAGCGTCCCGGCAGGGCCCGAAGCTTTCTTT.

The rearrangement links TRBV2 to TRBJ2-1; TRBD2 aligns across 16 bases. CDR1 is SNHLY, CDR2 FYNNEI, per germline. J was trimmed by 3 bases and V by 2 bases; bases with no gene match: 10. The CDR3 runs to 20 residues. CDR3 sequence (DNA): TGTGCCAGCAGTGAACTAGGGACTAGCGGGGGGGGGAAATACTACAATGAGCAGTTCTTC. Translated: CASSELGTSGGGKYYNEQFF. Based on the CDR3 plus reference TRBV2 and TRBJ2-1, the full variable domain is EPEVTQTPSHQVTQMGQEVILRCVPISNHLYFYWYRQILGQKVEFLVSFYNNEISEKSEIFDDQFSVERPDGSNFTLKIRSTKLEDSAMYFCASSELGTSGGGKYYNEQFFGPGTRLTVL.

This chain connects TRBV9 to TRBJ1-3; 8 bases agree with TRBD1. V lost 0 bases, J lost 4 bases, and 3 bases stayed unmatched. The CDR3 length is 15 residues. Per the germline V gene, CDR1 is SGDLS and CDR2 is YYNGEE. The CDR3: CASSVATGGGNTIYF. The CDR3 bases are TGTGCCAGCAGCGTAGCTACAGGGGGGGGAAACACCATATATTTT. The full variable domain, its missing parts supplied by reference TRBV9 and TRBJ1-3, is DSGVTQTPKHLITATGQRVTLRCSPRSGDLSVYWYQQSLDQGLQFLIQYYNGEERAKGNILERFSAQQFPDLHSELNLSSLELGDSALYFCASSVATGGGNTIYFGEGSWLTVV.

The chain links TRBV7-9 to TRBJ2-7; D gene ambiguous. Germline V gives CDR1 SEHNR, CDR2 FQNEAQ (reference sequence). Trimming shortened V by 2 bases and J by 7 bases, and 9 bases separated the two germline ends. The CDR3 contains 12 residues. The DNA for the CDR3 is TGTGCCAGCAGCTTAAGTCAGATTGAGCAGTACTTC. This translates into CASSLSQIEQYF.

The rearrangement uses TRBV5-5 and TRBJ1-2; TRBD1 aligns across 8 bases. CDR1 and CDR2 (germline): SGHKS, YYEKEE (reference sequence). Germline trimming cut 1 base from V and 6 bases from J; bases unmatched to any gene: 8. The CDR3 is made up of 15 amino acids. The CDR3 coding sequence is TGTGCCAGCAGCTTGTCCTTGGACAGGGCGAATGGCTACACCTTC. Translated, it gives CASSLSLDRANGYTF.

This chain uses TRBV28 with TRBJ1-2; 7 bases fit TRBD1. Germline V gene lookup returns CDR1 MDHEN and CDR2 SYDVKM. The CDR3 loop spans 16 amino acids. V shed 10 bases and J 3 bases; nucleotides not matched to a gene: 17. As DNA, the CDR3 is TGTGCCACCTCAGGTCAACAGGGGCCGTTCGACTATGGCTACACCTTC. It yields the protein CATSGQQGPFDYGYTF.

This clone occurred once. The chain is built from TRBV2 and TRBJ1-2; D is unclear. Germline V gene sequence: CDR1 SNHLY, CDR2 FYNNEI. V was shortened by 7 bases and J by 4 bases, with 19 bases between the two germline ends. CDR3 size: 15 residues. The CDR3 spells CASIPEDRTLYGYTF. CDR3 nucleotides: TGTGCCAGCATCCCGGAGGACCGAACCCTCTATGGCTACACCTTC. Variable domain in full (rest from reference TRBV2 and TRBJ1-2): EPEVTQTPSHQVTQMGQEVILRCVPISNHLYFYWYRQILGQKVEFLVSFYNNEISEKSEIFDDQFSVERPDGSNFTLKIRSTKLEDSAMYFCASIPEDRTLYGYTFGSGTRLTVV.

CDR3 in amino acids: CASSFQGAFYEQYF. DNA for the CDR3: TGCGCCAGCAGCTTTCAGGGGGCGTTCTACGAGCAGTACTTC. The chain uses TRBV5-1 and TRBJ2-7; 8 bases fit TRBD1. The germline V gene encodes CDR1 SGHRS and CDR2 YFSETQ. The CDR3 has 14 amino acids. The J segment lost 3 bases and the V segment lost 2 bases, leaving 4 bases of the junction unmatched.

This clone appeared once. This rearrangement joins TRBV2 to TRBJ1-1; the D is unclear. The CDR3 has 13 residues. V was trimmed by 1 base and J by 6 bases, leaving 9 bases between them. Looked up from germline, CDR1 is SNHLY and CDR2 is FYNNEI. CDR3 residues: CASSEDRVAEAFF. CDR3 DNA sequence: TGTGCCAGCAGTGAAGATCGGGTGGCTGAAGCTTTCTTT. Full variable domain (rest looked up from reference TRBV2 and TRBJ1-1): EPEVTQTPSHQVTQMGQEVILRCVPISNHLYFYWYRQILGQKVEFLVSFYNNEISEKSEIFDDQFSVERPDGSNFTLKIRSTKLEDSAMYFCASSEDRVAEAFFGQGTRLTVV.

The chain couples TRBV18 to TRBJ1-1; 8 positions agree with TRBD1. Germline CDR1 and CDR2: KGHSH and LQKENI. Trimming took 3 bases from V and 2 from J; bases not matched to a gene: 11. CDR3 length: 17 amino acids. In DNA, the CDR3 is TGTGCCAGCTCACCTATAACCCGCAGGGGGCGAAACACTGAAGCTTTCTTT. It is translated as CASSPITRRGRNTEAFF.

The chain is built from TRBV5-6 and TRBJ1-3; 7 bases fit TRBD1. V lost 2 bases to trimming and J lost 4 bases; unmatched junction nucleotides: 9. The germline gives CDR1 SGHDT, CDR2 YYEEEE. The CDR3 covers 16 residues. Here the CDR3 DNA reads TGTGCCAGCAGCTTCACAGGGGAAAGCTACGGAAACACCATATATTTT. Residues: CASSFTGESYGNTIYF. The full variable domain, rest sourced from reference TRBV5-6 and TRBJ1-3, is DAGVTQSPTHLIKTRGQQVTLRCSPKSGHDTVSWYQQALGQGPQFIFQYYEEEERQRGNFPDRFSGHQFPNYSSELNVNALLLGDSALYLCASSFTGESYGNTIYFGEGSWLTVV.

The chain couples TRBV7-8 to TRBJ2-2, with TRBD2 identical over 7 bases. V lost 5 bases to trimming and J lost 5 bases; unmatched junction nucleotides: 8. The length of the CDR3 is 15 residues. Germline CDR1 is SGHVS and CDR2 is FQNEAQ. CDR3 sequence: CASSPVGGMTGELFF. The CDR3, as DNA: TGTGCCAGCAGCCCCGTCGGGGGGATGACCGGGGAGCTGTTTTTT.

The chain joins TRBV4-3 to TRBJ2-3; D is perhaps TRBD1 (6 bases). The CDR3 length is 15 residues. V shed 4 bases and J shed 3 bases, with 14 bases lying between them. CDR1 is LGHNA and CDR2 is YSLEER in the germline V gene. This chain's CDR3 is CASSRTERATDTQYF. DNA of the CDR3: TGCGCCAGCAGCCGGACAGAGAGGGCTACAGATACGCAGTATTTT.

The chain recombines TRBV4-1 with TRBJ1-4; tentative D call: TRBD1 (5 bases). From germline, CDR1 is MGHRA and CDR2 YSYEKL. Trimming cost V 3 bases and J 7 bases, with 18 bases left between them. The CDR3 runs to 16 residues. In nucleotides, the CDR3 is TGCGCCAGCAGCCATAAGATGGGGGGGATCGGTGAAAAACTGTTTTTT. It encodes CASSHKMGGIGEKLFF.